This T cell receptor (beta chain) was retrieved from a study of beta chain features in type 1 diabetes. In the case of this clone: Other nucleotide sequences from this sample produce the same CDR3.

Reverse transcription of all isolated RNA meant that expressed TCRB transcripts were sequenced. Clones were sequenced by immunoSEQ multiplex PCR, and TCRdb holds only the in-frame ones, with some missing. The table records hundreds of thousands of clones, about 14% of them present only once. This sequence originates from a man aged 18 to 29 in good health. Sequences were obtained from naive CD4+ T cells from blood.

CDR3: CASSLQGMNTEAFF. The CDR3 region has the DNA TGTGCCAGCAGCTTACAGGGGATGAACACTGAAGCTTTCTTT. The chain has TRBV7-9 and TRBJ1-1, with D possibly TRBD1 on 6 matching bases. The CDR3 totals 14 residues. V was pared by 2 bases and J by 0 bases, with 7 bases between. Germline CDR1 and CDR2: SEHNR and FQNEAQ (reference sequence).